The sequence of this TCR beta chain was determined in a study of T cell clones after liver transplantation. Study-level information: A pre-transplant mixed lymphocyte reaction with TCRbeta sequencing defined graft-donor-reactive clones followed in post-transplant blood. Draws occurred before transplant, before withdrawal, and after complete or failed withdrawal. HCV positivity affected three of eight recipients; the rest lacked autoimmune or viral indications. Patients counted as tolerant after at least one year off all immunosuppression, enzymes not exceeding twice normal.

Repertoires were generated with immunoSEQ multiplex PCR, while TCRdb's copy carries only in-frame clones and drops some. The sample shows 15,000 to 20,000 clones, roughly nine tenths of them seen only once. Germline loops: CDR1 SNHLY, CDR2 FYNNEI. The V gene end was trimmed by 3 bases and the J gene end by 8 bases; junction bases not matched to a gene: 8. This CDR3 has 15 amino acids. This TCR came from a human patient who received a liver transplant. Some T cells may be provided by the graft donor. This rearrangement joins TRBV2 to TRBJ2-1; 9 bases are a match to TRBD1. This sample comprised CD8+ T cells from blood, obtained just over 45 months after liver transplant. CDR3 residues: CASSEPGQGNYEQFF. The CDR3 DNA sequence: TGTGCCAGCAGTGAGCCGGGACAGGGTAACTATGAGCAGTTCTTC. The full variable domain, its missing parts supplied by reference TRBV2 and TRBJ2-1, is EPEVTQTPSHQVTQMGQEVILRCVPISNHLYFYWYRQILGQKVEFLVSFYNNEISEKSEIFDDQFSVERPDGSNFTLKIRSTKLEDSAMYFCASSEPGQGNYEQFFGPGTRLTVL.